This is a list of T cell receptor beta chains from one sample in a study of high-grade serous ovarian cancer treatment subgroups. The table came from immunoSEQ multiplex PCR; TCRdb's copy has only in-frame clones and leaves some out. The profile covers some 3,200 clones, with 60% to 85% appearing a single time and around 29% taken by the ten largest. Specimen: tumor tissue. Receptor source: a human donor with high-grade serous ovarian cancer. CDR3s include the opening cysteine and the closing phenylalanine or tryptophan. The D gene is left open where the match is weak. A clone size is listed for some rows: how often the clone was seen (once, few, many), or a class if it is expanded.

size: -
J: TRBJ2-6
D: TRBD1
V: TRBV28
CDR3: CASTPEGQGSYGANVLTF
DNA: TGTGCCAGCACCCCCGAGGGACAGGGGTCCTACGGGGCCAACGTCCTGACTTTC

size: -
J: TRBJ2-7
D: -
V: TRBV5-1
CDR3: CASSPSRSDNSYEQYF
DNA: TGCGCCAGCAGCCCCTCAAGGTCTGATAATTCCTACGAGCAGTACTTC

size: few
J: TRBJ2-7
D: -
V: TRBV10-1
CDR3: CASIARGLEQYF
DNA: TGCGCCAGCATCGCCAGGGGTCTAGAGCAGTACTTC

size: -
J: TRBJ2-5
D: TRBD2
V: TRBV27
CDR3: CASSWGTSGKETQYF
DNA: TGTGCCAGCAGTTGGGGGACTAGCGGTAAAGAGACCCAGTACTTC

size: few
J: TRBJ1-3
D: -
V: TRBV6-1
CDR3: CASSEWVGNTIYF
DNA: TGTGCCAGCAGTGAATGGGTGGGGAACACCATATATTTT

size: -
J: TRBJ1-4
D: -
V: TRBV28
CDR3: CASSRGQLREKLFF
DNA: TGTGCCAGCAGCCGAGGACAGCTTCGTGAAAAACTGTTTTTT

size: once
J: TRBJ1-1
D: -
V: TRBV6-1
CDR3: CASRSGGSGRAEAFF
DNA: TGTGCCAGCAGGTCCGGGGGTAGCGGTAGAGCTGAAGCTTTCTTT

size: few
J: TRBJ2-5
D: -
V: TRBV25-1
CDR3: CASSEGTTYQETQYF
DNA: TGTGCCAGCAGTGAAGGCACAACGTACCAAGAGACCCAGTACTTC

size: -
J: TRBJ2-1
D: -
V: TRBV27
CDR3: CASSLNYNEQFF
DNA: TGTGCCAGCAGTTTAAACTACAATGAGCAGTTCTTC

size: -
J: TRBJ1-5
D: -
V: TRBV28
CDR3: CASSLWQGTYSNQPQHF
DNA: TGTGCCAGCAGTTTATGGCAGGGAACATATAGCAATCAGCCCCAGCATTTT

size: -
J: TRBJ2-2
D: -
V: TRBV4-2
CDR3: CASSPAGLGTGELFF
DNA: TGTGCCAGCAGCCCTGCCGGCCTAGGGACCGGGGAGCTGTTTTTT

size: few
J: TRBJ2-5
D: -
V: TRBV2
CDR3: CASTLMGTRSQETQYF
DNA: TGTGCCAGCACGCTTATGGGTACCAGAAGCCAAGAGACCCAGTACTTC

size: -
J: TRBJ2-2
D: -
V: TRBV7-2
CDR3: CASSSHRAEELFF
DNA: TGTGCCAGCAGCTCTCACAGGGCGGAGGAGCTGTTTTTT

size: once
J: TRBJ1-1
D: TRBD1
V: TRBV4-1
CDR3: CASSQDRGDREAFF
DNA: TGCGCCAGCAGCCAAGATCGGGGGGACAGGGAAGCTTTCTTT

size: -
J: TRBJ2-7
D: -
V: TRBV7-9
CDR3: CASSGGSGSYEQYF
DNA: TGTGCCAGCAGCGGCGGCTCAGGCTCCTACGAGCAGTACTTC

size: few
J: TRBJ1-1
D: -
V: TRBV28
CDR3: CASSFDRRGLAFF
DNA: TGTGCCAGCAGTTTTGATCGTCGGGGCTTAGCTTTCTTT

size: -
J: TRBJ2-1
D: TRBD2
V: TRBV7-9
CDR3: CASSEPAGLVKNEQFF
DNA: TGTGCCAGCAGTGAACCCGCGGGACTAGTCAAAAATGAGCAGTTCTTC

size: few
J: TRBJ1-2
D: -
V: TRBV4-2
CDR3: CASSQPAGREDYGYTF
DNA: TGTGCCAGCAGCCAACCTGCCGGGAGGGAAGACTATGGCTACACCTTC

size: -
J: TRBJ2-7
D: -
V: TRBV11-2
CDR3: CASSPSNYEQYF
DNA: TGTGCCAGCAGCCCCTCCAACTACGAGCAGTACTTC

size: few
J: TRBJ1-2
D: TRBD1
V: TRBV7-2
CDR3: CASSPDRGSWGYTF
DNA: TGTGCCAGCAGCCCAGACAGGGGTTCGTGGGGCTACACCTTC

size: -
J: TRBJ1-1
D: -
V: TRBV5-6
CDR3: CASSPPGAEAFF
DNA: TGTGCCAGCAGCCCTCCTGGGGCTGAAGCTTTCTTT

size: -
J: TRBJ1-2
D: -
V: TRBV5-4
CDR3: CASSFITGPSNYGYTF
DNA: TGTGCCAGCAGCTTTATAACAGGGCCATCTAACTATGGCTACACCTTC

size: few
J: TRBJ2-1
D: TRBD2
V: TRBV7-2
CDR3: CASSFGLAGGSSRSEQFF
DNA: TGTGCCAGCAGCTTCGGACTAGCGGGAGGAAGTAGTCGAAGTGAGCAGTTCTTC

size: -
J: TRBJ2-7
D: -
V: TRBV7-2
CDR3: CASSSTGGPLEQYF
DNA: TGTGCCAGCAGCTCGACCGGAGGGCCGCTCGAGCAGTACTTC

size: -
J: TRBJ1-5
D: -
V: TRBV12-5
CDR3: CASGLVLDGQAVRNQPQHF
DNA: TGTGCTAGTGGTTTGGTACTCGATGGGCAGGCTGTGCGCAATCAGCCCCAGCATTTT

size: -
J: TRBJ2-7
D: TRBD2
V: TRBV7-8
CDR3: CASTREGPYEQYF
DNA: TGTGCCAGCACCAGGGAGGGACCCTACGAGCAGTACTTC

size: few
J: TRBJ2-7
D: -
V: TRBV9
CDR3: CASSVDVNSYEQYF
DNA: TGTGCCAGCAGCGTAGATGTCAATTCCTACGAGCAGTACTTC

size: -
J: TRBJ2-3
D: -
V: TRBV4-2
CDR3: CASSLQGTTDTSTDTQYF
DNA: TGTGCCAGCAGCCTCCAGGGGACTACCGACACTAGCACAGATACGCAGTATTTT

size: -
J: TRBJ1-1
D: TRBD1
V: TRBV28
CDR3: CASRLSTGVSGSTEAFF
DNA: TGTGCCAGCAGGCTTTCAACAGGGGTGTCCGGCAGCACTGAAGCTTTCTTT

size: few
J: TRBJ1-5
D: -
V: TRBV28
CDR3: CATLRVPEKKQPQHF
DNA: TGTGCCACCCTCCGGGTCCCCGAAAAGAAACAGCCCCAGCATTTT

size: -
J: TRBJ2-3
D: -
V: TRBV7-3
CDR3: CASSLSQGGDTQYF
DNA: TGTGCCAGCAGCTTGTCCCAGGGGGGAGATACGCAGTATTTT

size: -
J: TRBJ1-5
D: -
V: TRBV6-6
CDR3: CASSQPAGLNQPQHF
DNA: TGTGCCAGCAGCCAGCCTGCAGGACTCAATCAGCCCCAGCATTTT